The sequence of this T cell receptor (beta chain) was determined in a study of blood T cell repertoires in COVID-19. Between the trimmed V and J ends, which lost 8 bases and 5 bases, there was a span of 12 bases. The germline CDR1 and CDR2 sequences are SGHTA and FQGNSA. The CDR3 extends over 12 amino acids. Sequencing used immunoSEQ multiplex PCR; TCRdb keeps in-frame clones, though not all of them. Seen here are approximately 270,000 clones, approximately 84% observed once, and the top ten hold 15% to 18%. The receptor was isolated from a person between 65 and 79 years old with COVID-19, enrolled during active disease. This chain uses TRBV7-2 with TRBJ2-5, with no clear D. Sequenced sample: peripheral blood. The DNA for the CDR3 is TGTGCCAGCGCTCTCACTTTGGAGACCCAGTACTTC. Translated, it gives CASALTLETQYF.